The 28 T cell receptor beta chains presented below share a single source sample, sequenced in a study of shared clonotypes between healthy human individuals. Some clones are missing from TCRdb's copy, which holds only in-frame ones; the method was immunoSEQ multiplex PCR. Of some 2.4 million clones in the sample, under 95% were seen once. Material for sequencing was naive CD4+ T cells from PBMCs. Stated subset: CD45RA+ positively selected. These receptor sequences come from a man between 18 and 35 years old in good health. Some clones in this sample may be carry-over from other donors' samples.

The CDR3 reads CASSYSAADTQYF. As DNA, the CDR3 is TGTGCCAGCAGTTACTCGGCCGCAGATACGCAGTATTTT. V is TRBV6-6 and J is TRBJ2-3, with D unclear. CDR1 is MNHNY and CDR2 is SVGAGI in the germline V gene (reference sequence). CDR3 length equals 13 residues. The V end lost 0 bases, the J end lost 4 bases, and 5 bases lay between the germline ends.

The J gene is TRBJ1-1, the V gene TRBV6-1; D is ambiguous. V lost 3 bases, J lost 2 bases, and 13 bases lay in between. CDR1 is MNHNS, CDR2 SASEGT, per germline. This CDR3 has 15 residues. The CDR3 loop reads CASSDTSPGNTEAFF. The CDR3 nucleotides read TGTGCCAGCAGTGACACCTCGCCGGGCAACACTGAAGCTTTCTTT.

This chain links TRBV29-1 with TRBJ1-2, with 8 bases identical to TRBD1. Unmatched junction bases numbered 9, after V lost 0 bases and J lost 3 bases. The germline gives CDR1 SQVTM, CDR2 ANQGSEA. The CDR3 runs to 16 residues. CDR3 bases: TGCAGCGTTGAAGATCGGTCGGCAGGGGGCGACTATGGCTACACCTTC. Its translation: CSVEDRSAGGDYGYTF.

V usage is TRBV6-1 and J usage is TRBJ2-1, with 8 bases aligning to TRBD2. The CDR3 contains 16 residues. V shed 4 bases and J 4 bases; nucleotides not matched to a gene: 9. Germline CDR1 reads MNHNS; CDR2 reads SASEGT. The CDR3 nucleotides read TGTGCCAGCAGTGGGGGATCAGCGGGAGAATACAATGAGCAGTTCTTC. Amino acids: CASSGGSAGEYNEQFF.

The rearrangement links TRBV5-1 to TRBJ1-2; D remains ambiguous. Trimming shortened V by 4 bases and J by 2 bases, and 15 bases separated the two germline ends. CDR3 length: 15 residues. The germline gives CDR1 SGHRS, CDR2 YFSETQ. The CDR3 protein is CASSEGLGGNYGYTF. CDR3 sequence (DNA): TGCGCCAGCAGCGAGGGCTTGGGAGGCAACTATGGCTACACCTTC.

The CDR3 region has the DNA TGCGCCAGCAGCCCCTCCAGGACAGGGGGCCACGAGCAGTACTTC. It codes for CASSPSRTGGHEQYF. V and J are TRBV5-1 and TRBJ2-7; 11 positions match TRBD1. There are 15 residues in the CDR3. The J segment lost 5 bases and the V segment lost 4 bases, leaving 8 bases of the junction unmatched. CDR1 is SGHRS, CDR2 YFSETQ, per germline.

This chain connects TRBV2 to TRBJ2-7; a weak D match, TRBD2 (6 bases). Between the trimmed V and J ends, which lost 8 bases and 6 bases, there was a span of 11 bases. The CDR3 consists of 11 residues. The germline V gene encodes CDR1 SNHLY and CDR2 FYNNEI. The CDR3: CASRETSEQYF. The CDR3 DNA reads as TGTGCCAGCCGGGAGACATCCGAGCAGTACTTC.

The rearrangement joins TRBV11-2 to TRBJ1-3; 10 bases are shared with TRBD1. Trimming took 5 bases from V and 4 from J; bases not matched to a gene: 11. The CDR3 has 17 residues. The germline gives CDR1 SGHAT, CDR2 FQNNGV. In DNA, the CDR3 is TGTGCCAGCAGCCCACCCGGGACAGGGGTTTCAGGAAACACCATATATTTT. It encodes CASSPPGTGVSGNTIYF.

J is TRBJ2-3 and V is TRBV5-4; the D gene is possibly TRBD2 (6 bases). The V end lost 1 base, the J end lost 4 bases, and 13 bases lay between the germline ends. This CDR3 is built from 15 residues. Germline CDR1 reads SGHNT; CDR2 reads YYREEE (reference sequence). The CDR3 sequence is CASSLSLPGADTQYF. The CDR3 coding sequence is TGTGCCAGCAGCTTGTCCCTACCGGGGGCAGATACGCAGTATTTT.

This clone was seen a handful of times. The V gene is TRBV7-9, the J gene TRBJ1-1, with D unresolved. Germline V gene sequence: CDR1 SEHNR, CDR2 FQNEAQ (reference sequence). V shed 3 bases and J shed 4 bases, with 9 bases lying between them. This CDR3 spans 13 amino acids. CDR3 bases: TGTGCCAGCAGCTTCGGACTGCCCACTGAAGCTTTCTTT. Translation gives CASSFGLPTEAFF.

The rearrangement joins TRBV5-4 to TRBJ2-7; no clear D gene. V was cut by 0 bases and J by 3 bases, with 13 bases left in between. CDR1 and CDR2 from the germline V gene are SGHNT and YYREEE (reference sequence). The CDR3 is made up of 15 amino acids. DNA for the CDR3: TGTGCCAGCAGCTTGGAGGTAGCCAGAGGCTACGAGCAGTACTTC. It encodes CASSLEVARGYEQYF.

This clone has just one count. The rearrangement joins TRBV2 to TRBJ2-1; D ambiguous. In germline, CDR1 is SNHLY, CDR2 FYNNEI. CDR3 length: 14 residues. The V end lost 6 bases, the J end lost 0 bases, and 9 bases lay between the germline ends. CDR3 nucleotide sequence: TGTGCCAGCAGCCCCAACCGCTCCTACAATGAGCAGTTCTTC. Its protein is CASSPNRSYNEQFF.

The genes are TRBV28 and TRBJ2-6; D is uncertain. The CDR3 sequence is 17 residues long. Germline V gives CDR1 MDHEN, CDR2 SYDVKM. Trimming removed 6 bases from V and 0 bases from J, with 15 bases in between. DNA for the CDR3: TGTGCCAGCAGCCTACCAGCACCGTTCTCTGGGGCCAACGTCCTGACTTTC. Translated: CASSLPAPFSGANVLTF. The variable domain in full, completed from reference TRBV28 and TRBJ2-6, reads DVKVTQSSRYLVKRTGEKVFLECVQDMDHENMFWYRQDPGLGLRLIYFSYDVKMKEKGDIPEGYSVSREKKERFSLILESASTNQTSMYLCASSLPAPFSGANVLTFGAGSRLTVL.

The rearrangement links TRBV18 to TRBJ1-4; no clear D gene. Germline V gene data show CDR1 as KGHSH and CDR2 as LQKENI. V lost 1 base and J 3 bases, leaving 6 bases between the germline ends. The length of the CDR3 is 14 residues. The chain's CDR3 is CASSPRSANEKLFF. In nucleotides, the CDR3 is TGTGCCAGCTCACCACGATCAGCTAATGAAAAACTGTTTTTT.

The chain carries TRBV18 and TRBJ2-7, with 10 bases lining up with TRBD1. The CDR3 contains 15 residues. The V segment lost 3 bases and the J segment 4 bases; nucleotides outside the gene matches: 6. Germline V gene sequence: CDR1 KGHSH, CDR2 LQKENI. In DNA, the CDR3 is TGTGCCAGCTCACCGCAAGGGACAGGGGTGTACGAGCAGTACTTC. Protein product: CASSPQGTGVYEQYF.

CDR3 protein: CASRFRTALNTEAFF. The CDR3 nucleotides are TGTGCCAGTCGCTTTCGGACAGCACTGAACACTGAAGCTTTCTTT. The chain has TRBV27 and TRBJ1-1; TRBD1 is a possible D gene (6 bases). CDR1 and CDR2 (germline): MNHEY, SMNVEV (reference sequence). The CDR3 spans 15 residues. The V end lost 9 bases, the J end lost 0 bases, and 17 bases lay between the germline ends.

The chain has TRBV10-2 and TRBJ2-2; 8 bases are a match to TRBD1. Per the germline V gene, CDR1 is WSHSY and CDR2 is SAAADI. Trimming removed 6 bases from V and 4 bases from J; junction bases left unmatched: 10. This CDR3 has 16 residues. CDR3 region: CASRTDRGMGTGELFF. The CDR3 DNA sequence: TGCGCCAGCAGGACTGACAGGGGAATGGGCACCGGGGAGCTGTTTTTT.

The chain combines TRBV27 with TRBJ2-3; 14 nucleotides match TRBD2. Germline V gene lookup returns CDR1 MNHEY and CDR2 SMNVEV (reference sequence). Trimming cost V 5 bases and J 1 base; bases outside gene matches: 11. The length of the CDR3 is 19 residues. CDR3 in amino acids: CASSPLGLAGAPGTDTQYF. The CDR3 region has the DNA TGTGCCAGCAGTCCCCTGGGACTAGCGGGAGCCCCAGGCACAGATACGCAGTATTTT.

The chain has TRBV6-6 and TRBJ1-1, with 8 nucleotides matching TRBD1. V trimming: 4 bases; J trimming: 1 base; junction bases outside the gene matches: 5. The CDR3 runs 15 residues. CDR1 is MNHNY and CDR2 is SVGAGI in the germline V gene (reference sequence). The CDR3 is CASSSDRVTNTEAFF. CDR3 nucleotide sequence: TGTGCCAGCAGTTCGGACAGGGTGACGAACACTGAAGCTTTCTTT.

The rearrangement joins TRBV7-7 to TRBJ1-1; D possibly corresponds to TRBD1 (6 bases). The CDR3 has 15 amino acids. Trimming left V 7 bases short and J 2 bases short, with 17 bases between. Germline V gives CDR1 SSHAT, CDR2 FNYEAQ (reference sequence). DNA for the CDR3: TGTGCCAGCATCCCTCTAGGGGGTCGAAACACTGAAGCTTTCTTT. This gives the protein CASIPLGGRNTEAFF.

This clone was picked up one time. V and J are TRBV6-5 and TRBJ1-4; unclear D gene. Per germline, CDR1 MNHEY and CDR2 SVGAGI. The V end was cut by 0 bases, the J end by 5 bases, with 10 bases between. This CDR3 is built from 15 residues. The CDR3 DNA reads as TGTGCCAGCAGTTACTCGAGGGAGGGCAATGAAAAACTGTTTTTT. Encoded protein: CASSYSREGNEKLFF.

V usage is TRBV5-1 and J usage is TRBJ2-2; no reliable D call. The CDR3 spans 16 residues. Trimming took off 2 bases at V and 6 bases at J, with 17 bases between the two ends. Germline loops: CDR1 SGHRS, CDR2 YFSETQ. The CDR3 DNA reads TGCGCCAGCAGCTTTGCTGCAGTCCCCGGGCCCGGGGAGCTGTTTTTT. This encodes CASSFAAVPGPGELFF.

V is TRBV5-1 and J is TRBJ2-1; D unclear. V dropped 0 bases and J dropped 0 bases, with 10 bases sitting between them. The CDR3 has 16 amino acids. Per the germline V gene, CDR1 is SGHRS and CDR2 is YFSETQ. The CDR3 loop reads CASSLGPSSSYNEQFF. In nucleotides, the CDR3 is TGCGCCAGCAGCTTGGGACCGTCGAGCTCCTACAATGAGCAGTTCTTC.

The chain uses TRBV4-2 and TRBJ2-3; D not certain. V lost 0 bases and J lost 0, with 10 bases in between. The germline V gene has CDR1 LGHNA and CDR2 YNFKEQ. This CDR3 is built from 16 residues. In DNA, the CDR3 is TGTGCCAGCAGCCAAGATTATGGGCGGAGCACAGATACGCAGTATTTT. This encodes CASSQDYGRSTDTQYF.

This clone has only one observation. The chain joins TRBV5-4 to TRBJ1-1; the match to TRBD1 covers 7 bases. The CDR3 has 13 residues. V lost 4 bases, J lost 5 bases, and 5 bases stayed unmatched. Germline CDR1 is SGHNT and CDR2 is YYREEE (reference sequence). CDR3 loop: CASSQGQTTEAFF. CDR3 nucleotide sequence: TGTGCCAGCAGCCAGGGACAGACTACTGAAGCTTTCTTT. The full variable domain, completed using reference TRBV5-4 and TRBJ1-1, is ETGVTQSPTHLIKTRGQQVTLRCSSQSGHNTVSWYQQALGQGPQFIFQYYREEENGRGNFPPRFSGLQFPNYSSELNVNALELDDSALYLCASSQGQTTEAFFGQGTRLTVV.

The V call is TRBV4-1, the J call TRBJ2-3; D remains unclear. V was pared by 1 base and J by 2 bases, with 10 bases between. The germline V gene has CDR1 MGHRA and CDR2 YSYEKL. This CDR3 is 15 amino acids long. CDR3 bases: TGCGCCAGCAGCCAAGTTGTCGGCCCCACAGATACGCAGTATTTT. As protein: CASSQVVGPTDTQYF.

The table lists this clone with a count of one. V and J are TRBV5-1 and TRBJ2-1, with 9 bases fitting TRBD2. The CDR3 totals 15 residues. Germline trimming cut 4 bases from V and 2 bases from J; bases unmatched to any gene: 4. Germline assignment: CDR1 SGHRS and CDR2 YFSETQ. CDR3 DNA sequence: TGCGCCAGCAGCAATCTAGCGGGGCCCTACAATGAGCAGTTCTTC. Amino acids: CASSNLAGPYNEQFF. Looking up the rest from reference TRBV5-1 and TRBJ2-1 gives the full variable domain: KAGVTQTPRYLIKTRGQQVTLSCSPISGHRSVSWYQQTPGQGLQFLFEYFSETQRNKGNFPGRFSGRQFSNSRSEMNVSTLELGDSALYLCASSNLAGPYNEQFFGPGTRLTVL.

This chain links TRBV7-2 with TRBJ1-2; D unclear. Germline CDR1 and CDR2: SGHTA and FQGNSA. V was shortened by 2 bases and J by 6 bases, with 10 bases between the two germline ends. CDR3 length: 13 residues. CDR3 amino acids: CASSLWVAHGYTF. CDR3 nucleotide sequence: TGTGCCAGCAGCTTATGGGTCGCCCATGGCTACACCTTC.